These 17 T cell receptor beta chains share one sample of origin, sequenced in a study of CD8 T cells in Susac syndrome. Random hexamers served to reverse transcribe roughly 0.45 to 1 ug RNA. MiXCR was run by TCRdb on the immunoSEQ multiplex PCR reads, yielding one entry per CDR3 protein. The sample contains some 220,000 distinct CDR3 sequences, about 95% of which appear only once. The sequencing sample was made of CD4+ T cells from PBMCs. Receptor source: a human donor with multiple sclerosis.

This clonotype occurred once. The chain couples TRBV3-1 to TRBJ2-5; 12 bases are a match to TRBD2. Germline values: CDR1 LGHDT, CDR2 YNNKEL (reference sequence). The CDR3 totals 17 residues. V was pared by 0 bases and J by 4 bases, with 6 bases of the junction left unmatched. CDR3 DNA: TGTGCCAGCAGCCAAGAGTCCCTAGCGGGGGGGCTAGAGACCCAGTACTTC. Translation: CASSQESLAGGLETQYF.

The chain is built from TRBV20-1 and TRBJ2-3, with a possible D match to TRBD2 (5 bases). Between the trimmed V and J ends, which lost 5 bases and 5 bases, there was a span of 17 bases. CDR1 DFQATT and CDR2 SNEGSKA come from the germline V gene (reference sequence). This CDR3 has 14 amino acids. CDR3 sequence: CSAQSDVALDTQYF. DNA of the CDR3: TGCAGTGCTCAGAGTGATGTAGCGCTAGATACGCAGTATTTT.

The chain carries TRBV25-1 and TRBJ2-1, with D possibly being TRBD1 (6 bases). This CDR3 has 15 residues. Germline loops: CDR1 MGHDK, CDR2 SYGVNS. Deletions cut 1 base from V and 11 bases from J, with 18 bases between. The CDR3 DNA is TGTGCCAGCAGTGAATCCACAGGGCGCGGGCAAAAGCAGTTCTTC. It is translated as CASSESTGRGQKQFF.

J is TRBJ2-1 and V is TRBV20-1; D is undetermined. The germline gives CDR1 DFQATT, CDR2 SNEGSKA (reference sequence). V lost 5 bases to trimming and J lost 7 bases, with 9 bases between them. The CDR3 spans 11 residues. The CDR3 coding sequence is TGCAGTGCTCACAATCGGAATGAGCAGTTCTTC. Its protein product is CSAHNRNEQFF.

The V gene is TRBV12-3 or TRBV12-4, the J gene TRBJ1-5, with TRBD1 matching 7 bases. J lost 1 base, V lost 7 bases, and 7 bases had no gene match. CDR3 length: 15 residues. The CDR3 reads CASKRQGTSNQPQHF. CDR3 in DNA: TGTGCCAGCAAACGACAGGGAACGAGCAATCAGCCCCAGCATTTT.

The rearrangement links TRBV29-1 to TRBJ1-2, with 8 bases fitting TRBD1. The CDR3 covers 13 residues. Germline values: CDR1 SQVTM, CDR2 ANQGSEA. V shed 7 bases, J shed 8 bases, and the junction held 12 bases outside the gene matches. CDR3 region: CSAGQGSAIGYTF. The CDR3 DNA is TGCAGCGCCGGACAGGGTTCGGCTATCGGCTACACCTTC.

This sequence joins TRBV13 and TRBJ1-2; D may be TRBD1 (6 bases). The germline V gene encodes CDR1 PRHDT and CDR2 FYEKMQ (reference sequence). This CDR3 is built from 14 residues. The germline V and J ends were trimmed by 4 bases and 7 bases, with 16 bases remaining between them. CDR3: CASSSSGAIGGYTF. Here the CDR3 DNA reads TGTGCCAGCAGCTCCTCAGGGGCTATCGGTGGCTACACCTTC.

The CDR3 DNA sequence: TGCAGTGCTAGAGCGGGCGTAGGGGAGACCCAGTACTTC. Translation gives CSARAGVGETQYF. The genes are TRBV20-1 and TRBJ2-5; D is ambiguous. Trimming left V 1 base short and J 5 bases short, with 11 bases between. This CDR3 region has 13 residues. Germline lookup yields CDR1 DFQATT and CDR2 SNEGSKA (reference sequence).

V and J are TRBV4-2 and TRBJ2-7; 7 bases map to TRBD1. Germline V gives CDR1 LGHNA, CDR2 YNFKEQ. The CDR3 is 15 residues long. Trimming at V came to 3 bases and at J to 0 bases, leaving 5 bases not matched to a gene. The CDR3 protein is CASSQQGQSSYEQYF. CDR3 sequence (DNA): TGTGCCAGCAGCCAGCAGGGACAGAGCTCCTACGAGCAGTACTTC.

CDR3: CASSLGSGLGTDTQYF. CDR3 nucleotides: TGTGCCAGCAGTTTGGGATCCGGACTCGGCACAGATACGCAGTATTTT. This chain links TRBV12-3 or TRBV12-4 with TRBJ2-3; perhaps TRBD2 as D (5 bases). Deletions cut 3 bases from V and 1 base from J, with 14 bases between. The CDR3 is 16 amino acids.

This chain links TRBV28 with TRBJ2-3, with D uncertain. V gave up 2 bases and J gave up 1 base, with 10 bases separating them. The germline V gene has CDR1 MDHEN and CDR2 SYDVKM. This CDR3 comprises 15 residues. The CDR3, as DNA: TGTGCCAGCAGTTTAGGGTTCGGCGGCACAGATACGCAGTATTTT. This gives the protein CASSLGFGGTDTQYF.

The V and J genes are TRBV20-1 and TRBJ2-1; tentatively, D is TRBD2 (5 bases). The CDR3 consists of 16 residues. Trimming removed 2 bases from V and 4 bases from J, with 18 bases in between. In germline, CDR1 is DFQATT, CDR2 SNEGSKA (reference sequence). The CDR3: CSARRAGSPVYNEQFF. The CDR3, as DNA: TGCAGTGCTAGAAGGGCTGGGAGCCCCGTTTACAATGAGCAGTTCTTC.

The J gene is TRBJ2-1, the V gene TRBV3-1; 12 bases agree with TRBD2. The CDR3 covers 16 residues. The V and J ends lost 1 base and 4 bases, in that order; junction bases with no gene match: 2. CDR1 and CDR2 from the germline V gene are LGHDT and YNNKEL (reference sequence). The CDR3 spells CASSQVGLAGYNEQFF. The CDR3 coding sequence is TGTGCCAGCAGCCAAGTCGGACTAGCGGGGTACAATGAGCAGTTCTTC.

This clonotype was recorded only once. The chain links TRBV2 to TRBJ2-7; D unclear. From germline, CDR1 is SNHLY and CDR2 FYNNEI. Trimming took 6 bases from V and 3 from J, leaving 9 bases between them. The CDR3 length is 12 residues. In DNA form, the CDR3 reads TGTGCCAGCAGGGCCGGTGGCTACGAGCAGTACTTC. It translates to CASRAGGYEQYF.

The chain joins TRBV3-1 to TRBJ2-7, with 11 bases matching TRBD1. With V trimmed by 1 base and J by 3 bases, 5 bases remained unmatched. Looked up from germline, CDR1 is LGHDT and CDR2 is YNNKEL (reference sequence). This CDR3 comprises 16 residues. The CDR3 bases are TGTGCCAGCAGCCAAGCGGGACAGGGGGGAAACTACGAGCAGTACTTC. This sequence encodes CASSQAGQGGNYEQYF.

The genes are TRBV30 and TRBJ1-4, with D perhaps TRBD1 (6 bases). The germline CDR1 and CDR2 sequences are GTSNPN and SVGIG (reference sequence). The CDR3 extends over 13 amino acids. Trimming left V 2 bases short and J 6 bases short, with 10 bases between. The CDR3 sequence is CAWSQGTYEKLFF. CDR3 in DNA: TGTGCCTGGAGTCAGGGGACCTATGAAAAACTGTTTTTT.

This chain uses TRBV29-1 with TRBJ1-2; weak D call: TRBD1 (6 bases). This CDR3 is built from 13 residues. Germline CDR1 and CDR2: SQVTM and ANQGSEA. V lost 8 bases and J lost 4, with 17 bases in between. As DNA, the CDR3 is TGCAGCACAAAGGGGGTTGGATTCTATGGCTACACCTTC. Translation gives CSTKGVGFYGYTF. The variable domain in full, completed from reference TRBV29-1 and TRBJ1-2, reads SAVISQKPSRDICQRGTSLTIQCQVDSQVTMMFWYRQQPGQSLTLIATANQGSEATYESGFVIDKFPISRPNLTFSTLTVSNMSPEDSSIYLCSTKGVGFYGYTFGSGTRLTVV.